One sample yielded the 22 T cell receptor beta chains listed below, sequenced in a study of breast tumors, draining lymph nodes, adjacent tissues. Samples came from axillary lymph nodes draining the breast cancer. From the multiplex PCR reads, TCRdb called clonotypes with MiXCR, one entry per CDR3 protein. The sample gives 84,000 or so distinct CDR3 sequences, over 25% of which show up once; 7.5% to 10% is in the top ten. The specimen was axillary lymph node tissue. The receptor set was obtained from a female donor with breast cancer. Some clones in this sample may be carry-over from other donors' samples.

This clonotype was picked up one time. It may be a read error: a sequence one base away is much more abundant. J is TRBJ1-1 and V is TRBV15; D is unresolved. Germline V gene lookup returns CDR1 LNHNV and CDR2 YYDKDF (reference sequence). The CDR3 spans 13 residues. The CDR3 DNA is TGTACCACCAGCACCAGCCTGAACACTGAAGCTTTCTTT. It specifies CTTSTSLNTEAFF.

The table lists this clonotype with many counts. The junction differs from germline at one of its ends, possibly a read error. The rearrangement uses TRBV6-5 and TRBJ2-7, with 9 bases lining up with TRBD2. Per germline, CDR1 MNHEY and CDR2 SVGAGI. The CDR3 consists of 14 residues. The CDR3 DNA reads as TGTGCCAGCAGTATCGGACTAGCGAACTACGAGCAGTACTTT. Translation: CASSIGLANYEQYF.

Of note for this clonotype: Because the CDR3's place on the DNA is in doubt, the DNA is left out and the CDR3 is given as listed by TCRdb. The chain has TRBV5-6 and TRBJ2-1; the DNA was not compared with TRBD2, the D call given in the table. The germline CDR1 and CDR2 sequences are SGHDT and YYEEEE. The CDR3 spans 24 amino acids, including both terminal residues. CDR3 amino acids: CASSFYICSARRSGTLLDYNEQFF.

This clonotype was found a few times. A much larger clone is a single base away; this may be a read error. The DNA of the CDR3 is TGTGCCAGCAGCTTTGCCAACCCCCCGGCGGCCGAGCAGTACTTC. Its translation is CASSFANPPAAEQYF. The chain links TRBV5-6 to TRBJ2-7; D is unclear. Germline-derived CDR1 and CDR2 are SGHDT and YYEEEE. The CDR3 has 15 amino acids. V was shortened by 2 bases and J by 6 bases, with 18 bases between the two germline ends.

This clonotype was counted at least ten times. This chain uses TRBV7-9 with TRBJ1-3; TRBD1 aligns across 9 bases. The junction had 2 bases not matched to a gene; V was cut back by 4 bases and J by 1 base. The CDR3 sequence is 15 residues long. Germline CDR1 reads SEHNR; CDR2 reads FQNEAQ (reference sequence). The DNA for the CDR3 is TGTGCCAGCAGCTCCGGGACAGGGTCTGGAAACACCATATATTTT. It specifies CASSSGTGSGNTIYF.

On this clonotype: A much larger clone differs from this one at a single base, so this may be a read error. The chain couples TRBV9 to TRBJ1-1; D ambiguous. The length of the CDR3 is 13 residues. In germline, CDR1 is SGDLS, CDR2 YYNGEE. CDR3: CASNVTGHTEAFF. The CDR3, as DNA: TGTGCCAGCAACGTAACGGGTCACACTGAAGCTTTCTTT. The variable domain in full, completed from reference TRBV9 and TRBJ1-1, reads DSGVTQTPKHLITATGQRVTLRCSPRSGDLSVYWYQQSLDQGLQFLIQYYNGEERAKGNILERFSAQQFPDLHSELNLSSLELGDSALYFCASNVTGHTEAFFGQGTRLTVV.

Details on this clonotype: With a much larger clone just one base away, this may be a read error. In DNA, the CDR3 is TGTGCCAGCACCCCAGGGGCTGGGGCCAACGTCCTGACTTTC. Translated: CASTPGAGANVLTF. The rearrangement uses TRBV6-5 and TRBJ2-6; the D gene is possibly TRBD1 (6 bases). Germline V CDR1 and CDR2: MNHEY, SVGAGI. This CDR3 contains 14 residues. V dropped 7 bases and J dropped 2 bases, with 9 bases sitting between them.

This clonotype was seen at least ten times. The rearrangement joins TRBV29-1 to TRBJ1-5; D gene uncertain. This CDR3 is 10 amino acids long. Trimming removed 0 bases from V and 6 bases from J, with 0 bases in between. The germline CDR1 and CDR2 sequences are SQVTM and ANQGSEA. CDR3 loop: CSVEDQPQHF. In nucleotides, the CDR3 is TGCAGCGTTGAAGATCAGCCCCAGCATTTT.

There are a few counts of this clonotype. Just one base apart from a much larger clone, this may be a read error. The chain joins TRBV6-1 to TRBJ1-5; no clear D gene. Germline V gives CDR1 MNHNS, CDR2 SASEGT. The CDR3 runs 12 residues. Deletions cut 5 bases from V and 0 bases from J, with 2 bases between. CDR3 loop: CASSHSNQPQHF. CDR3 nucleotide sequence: TGTGCCAGCAGTCATAGCAATCAGCCCCAGCATTTT.

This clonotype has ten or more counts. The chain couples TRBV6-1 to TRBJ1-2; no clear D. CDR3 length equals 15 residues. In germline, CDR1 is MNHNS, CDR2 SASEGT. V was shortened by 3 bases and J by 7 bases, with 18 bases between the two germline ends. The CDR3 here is CASSDPWTTVFGYTF. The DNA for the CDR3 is TGTGCCAGCAGTGACCCGTGGACCACGGTTTTTGGCTACACCTTC.

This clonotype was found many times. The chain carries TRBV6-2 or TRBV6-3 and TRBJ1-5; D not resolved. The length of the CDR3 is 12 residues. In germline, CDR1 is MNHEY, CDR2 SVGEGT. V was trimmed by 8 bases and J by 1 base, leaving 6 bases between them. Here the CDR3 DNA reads TGTGCCAGCCATGAGAGCAATCAGCCCCAGCATTTT. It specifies CASHESNQPQHF.

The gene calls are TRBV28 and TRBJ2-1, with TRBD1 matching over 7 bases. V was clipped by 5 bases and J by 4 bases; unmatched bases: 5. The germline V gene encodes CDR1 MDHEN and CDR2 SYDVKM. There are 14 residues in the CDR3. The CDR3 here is CASSPGTVYNEQFF. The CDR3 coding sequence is TGTGCCAGCAGTCCCGGGACAGTGTACAATGAGCAGTTCTTC.

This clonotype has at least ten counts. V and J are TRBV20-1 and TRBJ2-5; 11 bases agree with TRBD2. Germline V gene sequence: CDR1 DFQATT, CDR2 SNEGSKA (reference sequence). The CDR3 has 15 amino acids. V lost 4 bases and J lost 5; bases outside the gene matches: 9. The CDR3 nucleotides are TGCAGTGCTATGGGGACTAGCGGAGGATGGGAGACCCAGTACTTC. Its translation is CSAMGTSGGWETQYF.

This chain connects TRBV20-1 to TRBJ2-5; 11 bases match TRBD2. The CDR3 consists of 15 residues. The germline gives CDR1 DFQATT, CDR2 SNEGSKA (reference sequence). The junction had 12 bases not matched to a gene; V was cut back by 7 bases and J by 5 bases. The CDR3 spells CSVVVLAGGLETQYF. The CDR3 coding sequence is TGCAGTGTCGTCGTTCTAGCGGGAGGTTTGGAGACCCAGTACTTC.

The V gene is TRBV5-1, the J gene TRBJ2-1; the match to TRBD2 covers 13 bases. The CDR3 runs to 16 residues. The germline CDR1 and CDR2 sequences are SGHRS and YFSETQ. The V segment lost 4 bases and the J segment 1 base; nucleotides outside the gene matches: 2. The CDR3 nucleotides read TGCGCCAGCAGCGGGACTAGCGGGATGTCCTACAATGAGCAGTTCTTC. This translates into CASSGTSGMSYNEQFF.

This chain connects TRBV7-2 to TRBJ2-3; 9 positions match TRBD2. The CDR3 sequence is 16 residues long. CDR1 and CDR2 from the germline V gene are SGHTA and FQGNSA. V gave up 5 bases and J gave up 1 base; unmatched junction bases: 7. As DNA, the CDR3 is TGTGCCAGCAGCGTTAGCGGGAGTTCTGGCACAGATACGCAGTATTTT. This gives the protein CASSVSGSSGTDTQYF. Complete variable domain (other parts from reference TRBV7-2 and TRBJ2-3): GAGVSQSPSNKVTEKGKDVELRCDPISGHTALYWYRQSLGQGLEFLIYFQGNSAPDKSGLPSDRFSAERTGGSVSTLTIQRTQQEDSAVYLCASSVSGSSGTDTQYFGPGTRLTVL.

CDR3 amino acids: CANTHGDTQHF. CDR3 DNA sequence: TGTGCCAACACTCACGGGGACACTCAGCATTTT. The chain is built from TRBV25-1 and TRBJ1-5; D may be TRBD1 (6 bases). The CDR3 extends over 11 amino acids. The germline V and J ends were trimmed by 10 bases and 13 bases, with 17 bases remaining between them. Germline V gene sequence: CDR1 MGHDK, CDR2 SYGVNS.

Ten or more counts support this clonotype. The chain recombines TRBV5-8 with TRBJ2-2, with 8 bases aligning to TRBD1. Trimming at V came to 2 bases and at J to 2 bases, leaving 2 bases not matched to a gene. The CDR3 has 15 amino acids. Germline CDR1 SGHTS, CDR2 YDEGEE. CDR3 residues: CASSLGTGNTGELFF. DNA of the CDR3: TGTGCCAGCAGCTTAGGGACAGGCAACACCGGGGAGCTGTTTTTT.

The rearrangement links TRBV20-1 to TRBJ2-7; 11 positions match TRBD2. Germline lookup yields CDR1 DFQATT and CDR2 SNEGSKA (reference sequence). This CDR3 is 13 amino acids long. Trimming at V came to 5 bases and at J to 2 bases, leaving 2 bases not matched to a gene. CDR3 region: CSAGLAGAYEQYF. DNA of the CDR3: TGCAGTGCTGGACTAGCGGGTGCCTACGAGCAGTACTTC.

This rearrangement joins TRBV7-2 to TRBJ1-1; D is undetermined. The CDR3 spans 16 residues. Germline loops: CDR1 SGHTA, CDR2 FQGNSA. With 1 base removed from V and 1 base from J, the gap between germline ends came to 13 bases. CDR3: CASSLGGSISNTEAFF. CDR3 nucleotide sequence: TGTGCCAGCAGCTTAGGGGGATCAATTTCGAACACTGAAGCTTTCTTT.

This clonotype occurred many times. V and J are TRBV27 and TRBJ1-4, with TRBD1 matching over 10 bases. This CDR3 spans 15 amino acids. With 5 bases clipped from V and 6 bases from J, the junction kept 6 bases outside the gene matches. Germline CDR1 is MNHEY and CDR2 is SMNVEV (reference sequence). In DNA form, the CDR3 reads TGTGCCAGCAGTGTGACAGGGGGCTGGGATGAAAAACTGTTTTTT. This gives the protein CASSVTGGWDEKLFF.

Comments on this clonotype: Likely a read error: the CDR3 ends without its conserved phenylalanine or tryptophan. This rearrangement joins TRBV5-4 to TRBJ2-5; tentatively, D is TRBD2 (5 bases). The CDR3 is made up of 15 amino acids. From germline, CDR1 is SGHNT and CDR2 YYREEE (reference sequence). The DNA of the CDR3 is TGTGTCAGCAGCTGGGCCCCGAGCGGTCAAGAGACCCAGTACCTC. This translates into CVSSWAPSGQETQYL.